The sequence of this T cell receptor beta chain was determined in a study of CD8 T cells in Susac syndrome. Negative magnetic isolation gave CD8+ and CD4+ cells; FACS enriched CD8+ TEMRA. RNA in amounts of roughly 0.5 to 1 ug was reverse transcribed with random hexamers. A single record per CDR3 protein comes from TCRdb applying MiXCR to the immunoSEQ multiplex PCR reads. The repertoire includes some 100,000 distinct CDR3 sequences, approximately 91% of them detected once, and 0.11% to 0.15% sits in the top ten. This clonotype was detected only a few times. Trimming removed 5 bases from V and 5 bases from J; junction bases left unmatched: 9. Germline lookup yields CDR1 SGHVS and CDR2 FQNEAQ. The CDR3 is 15 residues long.

The chain joins TRBV7-8 to TRBJ2-3, with TRBD2 matching 8 bases. The sample taken for sequencing was CD4+ T cells from PBMCs. The TCR originated in a human donor in good health. CDR3 protein: CASSPPGGPGDTQYF. CDR3 nucleotides: TGTGCCAGCAGCCCCCCGGGAGGGCCGGGAGATACGCAGTATTTT.